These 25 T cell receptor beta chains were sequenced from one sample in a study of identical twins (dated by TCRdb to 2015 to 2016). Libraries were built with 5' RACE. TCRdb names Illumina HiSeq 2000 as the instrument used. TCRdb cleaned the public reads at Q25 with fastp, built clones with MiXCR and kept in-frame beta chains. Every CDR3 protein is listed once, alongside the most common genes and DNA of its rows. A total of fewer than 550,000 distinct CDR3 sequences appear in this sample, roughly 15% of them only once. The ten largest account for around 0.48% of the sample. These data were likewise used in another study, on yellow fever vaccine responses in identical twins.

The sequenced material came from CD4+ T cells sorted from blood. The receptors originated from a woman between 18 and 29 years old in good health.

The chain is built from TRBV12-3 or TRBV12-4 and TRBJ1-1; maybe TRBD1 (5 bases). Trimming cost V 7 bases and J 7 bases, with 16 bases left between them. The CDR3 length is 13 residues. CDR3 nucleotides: TGTGCCAGCACAAAAACGGGGGGTGGTGAAGCTTTCTTT. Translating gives CASTKTGGGEAFF.

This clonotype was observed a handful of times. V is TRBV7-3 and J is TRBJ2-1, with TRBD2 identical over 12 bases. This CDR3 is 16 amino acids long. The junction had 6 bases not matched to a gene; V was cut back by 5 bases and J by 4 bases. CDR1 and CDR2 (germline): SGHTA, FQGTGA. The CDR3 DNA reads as TGTGCCAGCAGCCCCCGGACTAGCGGGATATACAATGAGCAGTTCTTC. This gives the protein CASSPRTSGIYNEQFF.

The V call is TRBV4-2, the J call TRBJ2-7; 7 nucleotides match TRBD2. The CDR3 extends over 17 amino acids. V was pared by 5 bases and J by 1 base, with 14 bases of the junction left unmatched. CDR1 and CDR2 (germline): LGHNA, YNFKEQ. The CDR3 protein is CASSGMGTTTISYEQYF. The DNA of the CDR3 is TGTGCCAGCAGCGGGATGGGGACTACAACTATATCCTACGAGCAGTACTTC.

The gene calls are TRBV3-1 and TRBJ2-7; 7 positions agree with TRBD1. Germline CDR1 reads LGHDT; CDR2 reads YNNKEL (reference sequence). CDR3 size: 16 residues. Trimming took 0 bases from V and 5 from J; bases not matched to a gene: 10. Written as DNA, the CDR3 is TGTGCCAGCAGCCAAGATGTGAACAGGGGATTGCACGAGCAGTACTTC. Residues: CASSQDVNRGLHEQYF.

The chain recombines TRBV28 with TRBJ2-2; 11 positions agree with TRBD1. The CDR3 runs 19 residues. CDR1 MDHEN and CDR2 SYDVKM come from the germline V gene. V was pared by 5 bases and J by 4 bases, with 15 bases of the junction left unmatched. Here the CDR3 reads CASSTHSGTGGRRTGELFF. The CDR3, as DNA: TGTGCCAGCAGTACCCATTCCGGGACAGGGGGGCGACGCACCGGGGAGCTGTTTTTT.

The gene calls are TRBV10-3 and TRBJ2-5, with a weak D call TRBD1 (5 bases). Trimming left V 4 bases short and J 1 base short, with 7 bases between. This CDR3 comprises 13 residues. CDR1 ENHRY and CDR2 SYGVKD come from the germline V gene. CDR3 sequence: CAISVQGQETQYF. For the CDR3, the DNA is TGTGCCATCAGTGTTCAGGGCCAAGAGACCCAGTACTTC.

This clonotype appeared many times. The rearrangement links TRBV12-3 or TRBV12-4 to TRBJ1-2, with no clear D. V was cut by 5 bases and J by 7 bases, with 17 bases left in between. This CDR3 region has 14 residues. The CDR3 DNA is TGTGCCAGCAGTATCCTGGGTGGCCCCTTTGGCTACACCTTC. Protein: CASSILGGPFGYTF.

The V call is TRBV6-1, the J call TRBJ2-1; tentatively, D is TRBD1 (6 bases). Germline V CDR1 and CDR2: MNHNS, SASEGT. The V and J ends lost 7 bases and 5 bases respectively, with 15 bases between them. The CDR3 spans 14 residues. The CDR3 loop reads CASTLGQSNNEQFF. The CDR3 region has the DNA TGTGCCAGCACCCTTGGACAGAGCAACAATGAGCAGTTCTTC.

The CDR3 DNA follows: TGTGCCAGCAGCCAAGGGACAGGGTACGTCCAGTACAATGAGCAGTTCTTC. This encodes CASSQGTGYVQYNEQFF. The chain recombines TRBV14 with TRBJ2-1, with 8 bases aligning to TRBD1. Germline loops: CDR1 SGHDN, CDR2 FVKESK. V trimming: 1 base; J trimming: 4 bases; junction bases outside the gene matches: 9. There are 17 residues in the CDR3. The full variable domain, in which reference TRBV14 and TRBJ2-1 provide the parts outside the CDR3, is EAGVTQFPSHSVIEKGQTVTLRCDPISGHDNLYWYRRVMGKEIKFLLHFVKESKQDESGMPNNRFLAERTGGTYSTLKVQPAELEDSGVYFCASSQGTGYVQYNEQFFGPGTRLTVL.

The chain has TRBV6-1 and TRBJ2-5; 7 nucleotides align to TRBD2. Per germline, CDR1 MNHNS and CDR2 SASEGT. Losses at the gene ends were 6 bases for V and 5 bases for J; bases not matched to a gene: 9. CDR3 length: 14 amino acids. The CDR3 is CASRRGRGTETQYF. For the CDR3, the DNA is TGTGCCAGCAGACGCGGGAGAGGTACGGAGACCCAGTACTTC.

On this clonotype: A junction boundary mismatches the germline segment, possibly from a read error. The CDR3 sequence: CASSLRPWGQDLMKNLFF. For the CDR3, the DNA is TGTGCCAGTAGTTTACGACCTTGGGGACAGGACCTAATGAAAAACCTGTTTTTT. The chain combines TRBV19 with TRBJ1-4; the match to TRBD1 covers 8 bases. This CDR3 comprises 18 residues. CDR1 is LNHDA and CDR2 is SQIVND in the germline V gene (reference sequence).

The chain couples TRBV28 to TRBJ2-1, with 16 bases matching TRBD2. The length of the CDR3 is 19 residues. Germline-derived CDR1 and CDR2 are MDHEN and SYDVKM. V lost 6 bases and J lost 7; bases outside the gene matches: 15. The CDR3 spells CASSRGGLAGGPKGNEQFF. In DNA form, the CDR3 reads TGTGCCAGCAGCCGGGGGGGACTAGCGGGAGGGCCAAAGGGAAATGAGCAGTTCTTC.

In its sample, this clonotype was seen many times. The CDR3 coding sequence is TGCAGCGTTGGAGCACGGGGTTTTTACAATGAGCAGTTCTTC. It translates to CSVGARGFYNEQFF. The V gene is TRBV29-1, the J gene TRBJ2-1; tentative D call: TRBD2 (5 bases). From germline, CDR1 is SQVTM and CDR2 ANQGSEA. The germline V and J ends were trimmed by 4 bases and 4 bases, with 14 bases remaining between them. The CDR3 totals 14 residues.

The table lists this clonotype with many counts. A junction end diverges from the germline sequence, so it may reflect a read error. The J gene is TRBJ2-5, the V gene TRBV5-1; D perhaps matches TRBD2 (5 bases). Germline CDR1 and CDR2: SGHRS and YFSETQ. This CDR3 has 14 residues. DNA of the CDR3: TGTGCCAGCAGCTTAGTGCCGGGACAAGAGACCCAGTACTTC. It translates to CASSLVPGQETQYF.

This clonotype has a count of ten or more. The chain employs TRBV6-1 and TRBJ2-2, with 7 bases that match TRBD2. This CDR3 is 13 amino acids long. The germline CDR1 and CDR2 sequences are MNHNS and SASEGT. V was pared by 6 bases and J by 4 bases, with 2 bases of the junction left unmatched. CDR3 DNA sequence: TGTGCCAGCAGGGGCGGGGGCACCGGGGAGCTGTTTTTT. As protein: CASRGGGTGELFF.

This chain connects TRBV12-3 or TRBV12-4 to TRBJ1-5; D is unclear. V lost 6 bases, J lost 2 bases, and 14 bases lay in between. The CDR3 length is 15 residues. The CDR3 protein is CASSTMGGGNQPQHF. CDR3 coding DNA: TGTGCCAGCAGCACGATGGGAGGCGGCAATCAGCCCCAGCATTTT.

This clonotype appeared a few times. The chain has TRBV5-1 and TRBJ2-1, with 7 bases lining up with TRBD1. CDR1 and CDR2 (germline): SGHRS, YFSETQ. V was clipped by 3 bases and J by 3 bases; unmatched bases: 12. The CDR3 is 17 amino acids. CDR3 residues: CASSSPPGQGVYNEQFF. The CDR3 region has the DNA TGCGCCAGCAGCTCCCCCCCTGGGCAGGGGGTCTACAATGAGCAGTTCTTC.

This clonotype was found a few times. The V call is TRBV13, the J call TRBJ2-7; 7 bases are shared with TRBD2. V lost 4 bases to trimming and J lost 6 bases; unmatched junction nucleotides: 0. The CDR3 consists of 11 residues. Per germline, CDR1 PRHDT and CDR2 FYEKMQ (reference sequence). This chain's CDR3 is CASSWGGEQYF. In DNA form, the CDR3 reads TGTGCCAGCAGCTGGGGGGGCGAGCAGTACTTC.

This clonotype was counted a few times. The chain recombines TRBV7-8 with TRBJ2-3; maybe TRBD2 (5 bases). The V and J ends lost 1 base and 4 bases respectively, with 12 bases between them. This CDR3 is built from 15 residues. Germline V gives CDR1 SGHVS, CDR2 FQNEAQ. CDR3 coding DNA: TGTGCCAGCAGCTTAGTTCGCGGAGGTGCAGATACGCAGTATTTT. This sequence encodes CASSLVRGGADTQYF.

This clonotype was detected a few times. Here the CDR3 DNA reads TGTGCCACCAGCAACACCCCGGACAGGGCGGAGACCCAGTACTTC. Its translation: CATSNTPDRAETQYF. The rearrangement links TRBV15 to TRBJ2-5; TRBD1 aligns across 8 bases. This CDR3 has 15 residues. Trimming took 4 bases from V and 5 from J; bases not matched to a gene: 9. Per germline, CDR1 LNHNV and CDR2 YYDKDF (reference sequence).

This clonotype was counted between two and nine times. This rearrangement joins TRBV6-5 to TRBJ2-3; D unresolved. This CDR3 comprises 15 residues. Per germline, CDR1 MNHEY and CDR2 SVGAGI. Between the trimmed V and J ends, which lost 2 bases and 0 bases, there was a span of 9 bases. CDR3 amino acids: CASSYGWVSTDTQYF. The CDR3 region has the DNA TGTGCCAGCAGTTACGGTTGGGTTAGCACAGATACGCAGTATTTT.

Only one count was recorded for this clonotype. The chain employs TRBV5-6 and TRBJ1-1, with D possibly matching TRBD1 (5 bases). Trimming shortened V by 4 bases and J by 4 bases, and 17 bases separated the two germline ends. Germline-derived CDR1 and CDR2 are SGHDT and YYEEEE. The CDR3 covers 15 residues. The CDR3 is CASSRRGASGTEAFF. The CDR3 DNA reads TGTGCCAGCAGCCGACGAGGGGCGAGTGGCACTGAAGCTTTCTTT.

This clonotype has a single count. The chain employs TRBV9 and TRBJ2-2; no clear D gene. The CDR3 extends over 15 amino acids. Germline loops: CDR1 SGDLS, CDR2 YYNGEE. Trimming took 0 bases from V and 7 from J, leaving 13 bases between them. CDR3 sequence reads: CASSVEVSSSGELFF. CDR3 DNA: TGTGCCAGCAGCGTAGAGGTATCGTCTAGCGGGGAGCTGTTTTTT.

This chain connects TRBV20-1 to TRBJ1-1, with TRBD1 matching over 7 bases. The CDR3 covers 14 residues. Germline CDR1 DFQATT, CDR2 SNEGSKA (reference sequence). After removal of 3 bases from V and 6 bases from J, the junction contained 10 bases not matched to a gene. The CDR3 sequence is CSASRGQLFPEAFF. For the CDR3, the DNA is TGCAGTGCTAGCCGGGGACAGCTTTTCCCTGAAGCTTTCTTT.

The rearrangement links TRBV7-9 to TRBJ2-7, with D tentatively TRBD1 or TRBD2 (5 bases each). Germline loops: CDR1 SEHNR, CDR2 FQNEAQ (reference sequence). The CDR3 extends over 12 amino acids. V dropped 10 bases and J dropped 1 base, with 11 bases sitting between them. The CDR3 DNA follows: TGTGCCATTGGGGGTAGGTCCTACGAGCAGTACTTC. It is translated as CAIGGRSYEQYF.